One TCR beta chain is described in this entry. Study processing details: Nucleated cell counts were estimated from reference gene primer amplification. Measured with immunoSEQ multiplex PCR; TCRdb has only the in-frame clones, and not every one. The D gene and trimming were derived from the DNA, and the V and J assignments and clone size from that table. The sample contains hundreds of thousands of clones, 85% to 90% of which appear only once. These data come from a study of blood T cell repertoires in COVID-19. Study-wide context: The study drew acute and convalescent COVID-19 samples from the United States, Italy and Spain. In each case, the material was cDNA or gDNA derived from T cells, B-cell-depleted T cells, or PBMCs.

There are 16 residues in the CDR3. Losses at the gene ends were 9 bases for V and 1 base for J; bases not matched to a gene: 9. Germline CDR1 is MNHNY and CDR2 is SVGAGI (reference sequence). This TCR derives from a woman aged 50 to 60 with acute or convalescent COVID-19. The J gene is TRBJ2-2, the V gene TRBV6-6, with 9 bases that match TRBD2. Sequencing was performed on peripheral blood. CDR3 residues: CASTNSGGLNTGELFF. The DNA of the CDR3 is TGTGCCAGTACGAATAGCGGGGGCCTGAACACCGGGGAGCTGTTTTTT.